A selection of T cell receptor beta chains follows, all from one sample in a study of T-cell memory formation after mild COVID-19. From the 5' RACE reads, TCRdb called clonotypes with MiXCR, one entry per CDR3 protein. The sample contains 400,000 or so distinct CDR3 sequences, 20% of which appear only once. The specimen was PBMCs or a T cell subset sorted from them (not recorded which). The receptors were gathered from an adult woman who had mild COVID-19 (a few samples of this study predate the infection). Cell type and time point are not known. Each CDR3 is given with its conserved first and last residue. A D gene is named only where the DNA matches it firmly. Size is stated for part of the rows, as once, few or many counts, or as a class when the clone is expanded.

CDR3 | DNA | size | J | V | D
CASSSLAGGPRNEQFF | TGTGCCAGCAGTTCGTTAGCGGGAGGGCCGAGGAATGAGCAGTTCTTC | few | TRBJ2-1 | TRBV12-3/TRBV12-4 | TRBD2
CASSLMKETQYF | TGTGCCAGCAGCTTAATGAAAGAGACCCAGTACTTC | . | TRBJ2-5 | TRBV7-2 | .
CASSPLGGDSYEQYF | TGCGCCAGCAGCCCGCTGGGAGGGGACTCCTACGAGCAGTACTTC | few | TRBJ2-7 | TRBV5-1 | TRBD2
CASSQAGGNTEAFF | TGTGCCAGCAGCCAAGCGGGAGGGAACACTGAAGCTTTCTTT | . | TRBJ1-1 | TRBV7-8 | .
CASSYDRATEAFF | TGTGCCAGCAGTTACGACAGGGCCACTGAAGCTTTCTTT | . | TRBJ1-1 | TRBV7-9 | TRBD1
CASSYRATGYTQYF | TGTGCCAGCAGCTACCGGGCCACAGGGTATACGCAGTATTTT | many | TRBJ2-3 | TRBV7-8 | .
CASSQGLGSEQFF | TGTGCCAGCAGCCAGGGGTTAGGCTCTGAGCAGTTCTTC | . | TRBJ2-1 | TRBV14 | .
CASSPGAANTGELFF | TGTGCCAGCAGCCCCGGGGCAGCGAACACCGGGGAGCTGTTTTTT | many | TRBJ2-2 | TRBV7-9 | .
CSARDRQIMYEQYF | TGCAGTGCTAGAGATCGCCAAATTATGTACGAGCAGTACTTC | . | TRBJ2-7 | TRBV20-1 | .
CASSLQGSLNTEAFF | TGTGCCAGCAGCCTACAGGGTTCCTTGAACACTGAAGCTTTCTTT | many | TRBJ1-1 | TRBV11-3 | .
CASSFGHLEQFF | TGTGCCAGCAGTTTTGGACACCTTGAGCAGTTCTTC | . | TRBJ2-1 | TRBV12-3/TRBV12-4 | .
CASSSPSGTRNQPQHF | TGTGCCAGCAGCTCACCTTCCGGGACGCGCAATCAGCCCCAGCATTTT | . | TRBJ1-5 | TRBV7-2 | .
CASTFTTSTIYF | TGTGCCAGCACCTTTACAACCTCCACCATATATTTT | . | TRBJ1-3 | TRBV12-3/TRBV12-4 | .
CSGKGQGTRNEQFF | TGCAGCGGTAAAGGACAGGGGACGAGGAATGAGCAGTTCTTC | few | TRBJ2-1 | TRBV29-1 | TRBD1
CASSVDSGMGDEQFF | TGTGCCAGCAGCGTAGACAGCGGGATGGGCGATGAGCAGTTCTTC | few | TRBJ2-1 | TRBV9 | TRBD2
CASSRRSRGRTGEDYEQYF | TGTGCCAGTAGTAGGAGATCCCGGGGGAGGACAGGGGAGGATTACGAGCAGTACTTC | . | TRBJ2-7 | TRBV19 | TRBD1
CAISGGTEPRRATYNEQFF | TGTGCCATCAGTGGGGGGACAGAGCCTAGGCGAGCTACCTACAATGAGCAGTTCTTC | few | TRBJ2-1 | TRBV10-3 | TRBD1
CASSLVPNLKYF | TGTGCCAGCAGTTTAGTCCCAAACCTAAAGTACTTC | few | TRBJ2-4 | TRBV12-3/TRBV12-4 | .
CASRQLAGNTFTNYEQYF | TGTGCCAGCAGACAACTAGCGGGAAACACCTTCACCAACTACGAGCAGTACTTC | . | TRBJ2-7 | TRBV27 | TRBD2
CASSSRDGREPQHF | TGCGCCAGCAGCTCCCGGGACGGGCGGGAGCCCCAGCATTTT | . | TRBJ1-5 | TRBV5-1 | .
CASSFLTGAAGELFF | TGTGCCAGCAGCTTCCTGACAGGGGCGGCCGGGGAGCTGTTTTTT | few | TRBJ2-2 | TRBV7-2 | TRBD1
CASSGQGYQETQYF | TGTGCCAGCAGCGGACAGGGTTACCAAGAGACCCAGTACTTC | few | TRBJ2-5 | TRBV12-3/TRBV12-4 | TRBD1
CASSQNMQTWGNTQYF | TGTGCCAGCTCACAAAATATGCAAACGTGGGGGAATACGCAGTATTTT | few | TRBJ2-3 | TRBV18 | .
CASSQNLGETQYF | TGCGCCAGCAGCCAAAATTTGGGAGAGACCCAGTACTTC | few | TRBJ2-5 | TRBV4-3 | .
CASSPAELNTGELFF | TGCGCCAGCAGCCCAGCAGAATTAAACACCGGGGAGCTGTTTTTT | . | TRBJ2-2 | TRBV5-1 | .
CASSPRTSGEATDTQYF | TGTGCCAGCAGTCCCAGGACTAGCGGGGAGGCCACAGATACGCAGTATTTT | . | TRBJ2-3 | TRBV7-9 | TRBD2
CATSRERHLSASNTGELFF | TGTGCCACCAGCAGAGAAAGGCATTTGTCGGCCAGTAACACCGGGGAGCTGTTTTTT | few | TRBJ2-2 | TRBV15 | .
CASSTGQGPYEQYF | TGCGCCAGCAGCACGGGACAGGGACCCTACGAGCAGTACTTC | many | TRBJ2-7 | TRBV5-1 | TRBD1
CASSPSTGPYEQYF | TGTGCCAGCAGCCCATCTACAGGCCCTTACGAGCAGTACTTC | few | TRBJ2-7 | TRBV12-3/TRBV12-4 | .
CASSSVNYMNEQFF | TGTGCCAGCAGTTCAGTCAACTATATGAATGAGCAGTTCTTC | few | TRBJ2-1 | TRBV6-2/TRBV6-3 | .